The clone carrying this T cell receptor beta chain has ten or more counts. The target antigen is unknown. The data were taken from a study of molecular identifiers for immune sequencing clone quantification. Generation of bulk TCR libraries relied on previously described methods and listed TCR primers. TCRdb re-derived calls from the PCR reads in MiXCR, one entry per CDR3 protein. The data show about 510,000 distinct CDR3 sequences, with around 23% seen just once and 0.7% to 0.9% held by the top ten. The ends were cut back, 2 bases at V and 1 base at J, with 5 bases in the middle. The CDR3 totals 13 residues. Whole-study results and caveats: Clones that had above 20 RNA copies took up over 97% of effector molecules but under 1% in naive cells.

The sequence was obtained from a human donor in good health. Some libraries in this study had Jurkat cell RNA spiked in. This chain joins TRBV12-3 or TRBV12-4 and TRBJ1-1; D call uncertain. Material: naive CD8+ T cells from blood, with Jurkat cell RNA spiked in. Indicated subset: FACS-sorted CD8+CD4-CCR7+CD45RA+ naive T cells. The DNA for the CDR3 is TGTGCCAGCAGTTTACCGTCGAACACTGAAGCTTTCTTT. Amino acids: CASSLPSNTEAFF.